These T cell receptor beta chains were read from a single sample in a study of blood T cell repertoires in COVID-19. The data were produced by immunoSEQ multiplex PCR, yet TCRdb's version contains in-frame clones alone and is incomplete. The sample lists more than 200,000 clones, 85% to 90% occurring once. The sample was peripheral blood. Receptors were obtained from a woman in her sixties with COVID-19, enrolled during active disease. The CDR3 runs from the conserved cysteine through the conserved F or W. The D gene is left open where the match is weak. Rows give clone size only sometimes, using once, few, many, or a class for an expanded clone.

>TRBJ2-2|NA|TRBV4-3|NA
TGCGCCAGCAGCGTTACAGAGAACACCGGGGAGCTGTTTTTT
CASSVTENTGELFF
>TRBJ1-3|NA|TRBV6-5|NA
TGTGCCAGCAGTCAGGGCATCTCTGGAAACACCATATATTTT
CASSQGISGNTIYF
>TRBJ2-1|TRBD2|TRBV11-2|NA
TGTGCCAGCAGGACTAGCGGGAACTACAATGAGCAGTTCTTC
CASRTSGNYNEQFF
>TRBJ2-3|TRBD1|TRBV24-1|NA
TGTGCCACCAGTGATCAAAGTGGGACAGGCCCCCGGAAGCAGTATTTT
CATSDQSGTGPRKQYF
>TRBJ2-5|TRBD2|TRBV30|NA
TGTGCCTGGAGGTTTAGCGGGAGGGCCGCAAGCTACGGGGAGACCCAGTACTTC
CAWRFSGRAASYGETQYF
>TRBJ2-2|TRBD2|TRBV2|once
TGTGCCAGCAGCGCGACTAGCGGGAGGCTAAACACCGGGGAGCTGTTTTTT
CASSATSGRLNTGELFF
>TRBJ2-3|NA|TRBV11-1|NA
TGTGCCAGCAGCAAATACGGGGACAACACAGATACGCAGTATTTT
CASSKYGDNTDTQYF
>TRBJ1-5|NA|TRBV12-3/TRBV12-4|NA
TGTGCCAGCAAGGGAGACTGGGATCAGCCCCAGCATTTT
CASKGDWDQPQHF
>TRBJ2-1|TRBD2|TRBV5-1|NA
TGCGCCAGCAGCTACTCCGGGACTAGCGGGAGTGTCGATGAGCAGTTCTTC
CASSYSGTSGSVDEQFF
>TRBJ2-1|NA|TRBV5-4|NA
TGTGCCAGCAGCTTGGCACCAAGCGATGAGCAGTTCTTC
CASSLAPSDEQFF
>TRBJ2-6|NA|TRBV28|NA
TGTGCCAGCTCCCTACGGCCGGGGGGCAGAGGGGCCAACGTCCTGACTTTC
CASSLRPGGRGANVLTF
>TRBJ2-2|NA|TRBV27|few
TGTGCCAGCAGTTTGGAGTATACGAACACCGGGGAGCTGTTTTTT
CASSLEYTNTGELFF
>TRBJ1-5|NA|TRBV7-2|NA
TGTGCCAGCAGCTTAGACAGCCGCAATCAGCCCCAGCATTTT
CASSLDSRNQPQHF
>TRBJ1-1|TRBD1|TRBV9|once
TGTGCCAGCAGCGTAGAGGGACAGGGGGCACCCAATGAAGCTTTCTTT
CASSVEGQGAPNEAFF
>TRBJ1-1|TRBD1|TRBV28|NA
TGTGCCGCTACAGGGGGCGCGGACACTGAAGCTTTCTTT
CAATGGADTEAFF
>TRBJ1-1|NA|TRBV18|NA
TGTGCCAGCTCACCAGAGGTGCTGAACACTGAAGCTTTCTTT
CASSPEVLNTEAFF
>TRBJ2-7|TRBD1|TRBV14|few
TGTGCCAGCAAACACGGACAGGCGGACACCTACGAGCAGTACTTC
CASKHGQADTYEQYF
>TRBJ2-5|TRBD2|TRBV29-1|NA
TGCAGCGTTGAGGGGGGGGAGACCCAGTACTTC
CSVEGGETQYF
>TRBJ2-1|TRBD2|TRBV6-2/TRBV6-3|once
TGTGCCAGCAGCCGTCTCGCTAAACTAGCGGGAGGGACCGCGGAGCAGTTCTTC
CASSRLAKLAGGTAEQFF
>TRBJ2-1|NA|TRBV12-5|NA
TGTGCTAGTGGTTTGGTACTGGGACATACCTTTAATGAGCAGTTCTTC
CASGLVLGHTFNEQFF
>TRBJ1-1|TRBD1|TRBV5-4|NA
TGTGCCAGCAGCCCGGACAGGGACACTGAAGCTTTCTTT
CASSPDRDTEAFF
>TRBJ1-6|TRBD1|TRBV7-3|few
TGTGCCAGCAGCTGGACAGGGGGGGCTTCACCCCTCCACTTT
CASSWTGGASPLHF
>TRBJ2-7|TRBD1|TRBV28|NA
TGTGCCAGCAGTTTTCGGGGACAGAACTACGAGCAGTACTTC
CASSFRGQNYEQYF
>TRBJ2-3|TRBD2|TRBV13|few
TGTGCCAGCAGTCAGCGGGGGGGCACAGATACGCAGTATTTT
CASSQRGGTDTQYF
>TRBJ1-5|NA|TRBV28|once
TGTGCCAGCAGCCCGCTGGTAGGGGTACGCAATCAGCCCCAGCATTTT
CASSPLVGVRNQPQHF
>TRBJ2-1|NA|TRBV28|NA
TGTGCCAGCAGCTTATTGGCGGGTACTGCCTACAATGAGCAGTTCTTC
CASSLLAGTAYNEQFF
>TRBJ2-1|TRBD2|TRBV29-1|NA
TGCAGCGTTTGGTTAGCGGGAGTGGGTGAGCAGTTCTTC
CSVWLAGVGEQFF
>TRBJ2-7|NA|TRBV18|once
TGTGCCAGCTCACCCCGCCAGGGTCCCTACGAGCAGTACTTC
CASSPRQGPYEQYF
>TRBJ2-5|TRBD2|TRBV7-2|NA
TGTGCCAGCAGCTTTACGACTAGCTTTCGGGAGACCCAGTACTTC
CASSFTTSFRETQYF
>TRBJ2-7|TRBD2|TRBV3-1/TRBV3-2|once
TGTGCCAGCAGCCAAGATCCCGGGAGGTCCTACGAGCAGTACTTC
CASSQDPGRSYEQYF
>TRBJ2-7|TRBD1|TRBV11-1|NA
TGTGCCAGCAGCTTGGGACAGGGAGTCTCCTACGAGCAGTACTTC
CASSLGQGVSYEQYF
>TRBJ1-5|TRBD1|TRBV19|NA
TGTGCCACCCGGGACAGGGGCAATCAGCCCCAGCATTTT
CATRDRGNQPQHF
>TRBJ2-7|TRBD2|TRBV6-6|NA
TGTGCCAGCAGCCGAACGGGACTAGCGGGAGGGAGGAACTCCTACGAGCAGTACTTC
CASSRTGLAGGRNSYEQYF
>TRBJ1-3|NA|TRBV4-1|NA
TGCGCCAGCAGCGATTTGACAGCAGGAAACACCATATATTTT
CASSDLTAGNTIYF
>TRBJ2-1|NA|TRBV28|NA
TGTGCCAGCATCGGGACGGGAGTCGACTCCTACAATGAGCAGTTCTTC
CASIGTGVDSYNEQFF
>TRBJ2-7|TRBD1|TRBV28|few
TGTGCCAGCAGACCCCCGGGACAGTCCTACGAGCAGTACTTC
CASRPPGQSYEQYF
>TRBJ2-6|NA|TRBV10-3|NA
TGTGCCATCAGTGAGCTCAGGGGTGCACGCTCTGGGGCCAACGTCCTGACTTTC
CAISELRGARSGANVLTF
>TRBJ1-5|NA|TRBV19|NA
TGTGCCAGTAGTATAGATCGATCGGGGAGCCGTGATCAGCCCCAGCATTTT
CASSIDRSGSRDQPQHF